This T cell receptor (beta chain) was identified in a study of vaccination effects on CD4 cells after COVID-19. Before any sequencing was done, the ViraFEST assay used viral peptide pools to expand antigen-specific CD4+ T cells. Once cultured for approximately ten days, the cells underwent separation to obtain CD4+ T cells. Among the vaccine recipients, none had a prior SARS-CoV-2 infection, and nucleocapsid antibodies were negative. This clone has a handful of counts. Its antigen is as yet unknown. CDR3 length: 14 residues. V lost 3 bases and J lost 5; bases outside the gene matches: 4. Germline loops: CDR1 SGHTA, CDR2 FQGNSA. TCRdb keeps only in-frame clones here, not all; method: immunoSEQ multiplex PCR. The sample contains roughly 20,000 clones, roughly two thirds of which appear only once.

The clonotype originates from a human donor who received a COVID-19 vaccine. The specimen was CD4+ T cells from PBMCs cultured with HCoV-NL63 spike peptides, collected before COVID-19 vaccination. The chain joins TRBV7-2 to TRBJ1-1, with TRBD1 matching 9 bases. The DNA of the CDR3 is TGTGCCAGCAGCTTTGGACAGGGGAGAACTGAAGCTTTCTTT. Translating gives CASSFGQGRTEAFF.